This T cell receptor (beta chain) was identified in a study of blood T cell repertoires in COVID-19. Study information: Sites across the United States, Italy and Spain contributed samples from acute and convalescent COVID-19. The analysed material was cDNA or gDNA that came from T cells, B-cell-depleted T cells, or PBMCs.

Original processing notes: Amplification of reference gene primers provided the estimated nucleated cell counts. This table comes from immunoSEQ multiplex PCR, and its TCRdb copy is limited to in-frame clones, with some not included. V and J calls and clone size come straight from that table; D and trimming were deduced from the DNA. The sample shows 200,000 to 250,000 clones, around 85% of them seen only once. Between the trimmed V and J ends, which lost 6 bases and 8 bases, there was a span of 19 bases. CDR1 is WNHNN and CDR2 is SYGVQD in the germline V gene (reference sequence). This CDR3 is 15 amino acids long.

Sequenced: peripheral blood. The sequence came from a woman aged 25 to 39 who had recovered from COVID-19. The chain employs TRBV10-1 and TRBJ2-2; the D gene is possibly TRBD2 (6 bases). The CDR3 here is CASSPLGLRQGELFF. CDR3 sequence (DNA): TGCGCCAGCAGCCCCCTGGGACTTCGACAAGGGGAGCTGTTTTTT.